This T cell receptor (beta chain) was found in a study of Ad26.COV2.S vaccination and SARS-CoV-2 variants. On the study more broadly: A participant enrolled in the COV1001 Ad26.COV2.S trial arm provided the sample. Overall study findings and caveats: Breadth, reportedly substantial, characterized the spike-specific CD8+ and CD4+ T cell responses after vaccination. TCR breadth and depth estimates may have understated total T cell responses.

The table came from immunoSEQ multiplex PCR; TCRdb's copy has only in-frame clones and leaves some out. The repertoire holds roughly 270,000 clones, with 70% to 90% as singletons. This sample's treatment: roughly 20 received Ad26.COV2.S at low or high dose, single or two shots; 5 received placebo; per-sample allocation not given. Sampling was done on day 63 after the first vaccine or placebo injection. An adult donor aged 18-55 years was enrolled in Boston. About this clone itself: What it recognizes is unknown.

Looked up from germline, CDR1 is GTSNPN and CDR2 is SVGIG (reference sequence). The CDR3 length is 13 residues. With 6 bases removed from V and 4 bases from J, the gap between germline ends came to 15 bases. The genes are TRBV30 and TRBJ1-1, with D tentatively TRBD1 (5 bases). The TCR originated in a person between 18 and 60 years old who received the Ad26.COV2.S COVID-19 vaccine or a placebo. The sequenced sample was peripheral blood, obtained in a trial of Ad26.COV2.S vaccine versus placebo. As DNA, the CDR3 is TGTGCCTGTGGGGACGGCCCAGCCACTGAAGCTTTCTTT. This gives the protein CACGDGPATEAFF.